This T cell receptor (beta chain) was sequenced during a study of shared clonotypes between healthy human individuals. The data were produced by immunoSEQ multiplex PCR, yet TCRdb's version contains in-frame clones alone and is incomplete. In the table there are roughly 530,000 clones, less than 96% of which are singletons. The junction had 5 bases not matched to a gene; V was cut back by 2 bases and J by 1 base. Germline loops: CDR1 MDHEN, CDR2 SYDVKM. The CDR3 has 16 amino acids. Study-wide results and limits: Naive CD4 clonotypes were shared across a handful of donors at 5% to 6%.

All donors were healthy HIV-negative adults lacking recent acute infections or vaccinations. This clone has only one observation. Antigen unknown. The chain links TRBV28 to TRBJ2-7, with 10 bases lining up with TRBD2. Sequenced: naive CD4+ T cells sorted from blood. Subset denoted: CD45RA+ positively selected. This TCR came from a woman in her thirties in good health. The CDR3 DNA reads as TGTGCCAGCAGTTTACCAACTAGCGGGGCTTCCTACGAGCAGTACTTC. The encoded protein is CASSLPTSGASYEQYF.